These 13 T cell receptor beta chains share one sample of origin, sequenced in a study of beta chain features in type 1 diabetes (dated by TCRdb to the late 2010s). Points the paper makes about the study in general: Type 1 diabetes patients showed a moderate but significant shortening of TCRB CDR3 length in all four CD4+ subsets.

Library preparation was by the immunoSEQ multiplex PCR assay. The entire amount of isolated RNA was reverse transcribed using the High Capacity cDNA Reverse Transcription Kit, so the sequenced TCRB transcripts were expressed ones. This immuneACCESS table, as held by TCRdb, lists in-frame sequences with V and J called but not all clones. Of the missing ones, under half trace to an unresolved V gene in checked studies; the others have no known cause. The sample includes 350,000 to 400,000 clones, with around 12% observed a single time. The ten most abundant clones make up 0.0095% to 0.013% of the sample. No cognate antigen is known for these TCRs. The sequencing input was naive CD4+ T cells from blood. This specimen's cell subset or site label, per the study, means: true naive CD4+ T cells. The receptor set was obtained from a woman aged 18 to 35 with type 1 diabetes.

This chain connects TRBV7-9 to TRBJ2-3; 7 bases agree with TRBD1. Losses at the gene ends were 4 bases for V and 5 bases for J; bases not matched to a gene: 0. Germline loops: CDR1 SEHNR, CDR2 FQNEAQ (reference sequence). The CDR3 runs to 12 residues. The CDR3 is CASSSGGDTQYF. Here the CDR3 DNA reads TGTGCCAGCAGCTCAGGGGGAGATACGCAGTATTTT.

This clone was seen a handful of times. This rearrangement joins TRBV29-1 to TRBJ1-4; perhaps TRBD1 as D (5 bases). There are 14 residues in the CDR3. CDR1 is SQVTM and CDR2 is ANQGSEA in the germline V gene. V was cut by 7 bases and J by 7 bases, with 19 bases left in between. For the CDR3, the DNA is TGCAGCGCCTCCGGGAGGGGCGACGTTGAAAAACTGTTTTTT. This encodes CSASGRGDVEKLFF. Full variable domain (rest looked up from reference TRBV29-1 and TRBJ1-4): SAVISQKPSRDICQRGTSLTIQCQVDSQVTMMFWYRQQPGQSLTLIATANQGSEATYESGFVIDKFPISRPNLTFSTLTVSNMSPEDSSIYLCSASGRGDVEKLFFGSGTQLSVL.

V is TRBV9 and J is TRBJ2-3; TRBD2 matches at 11 bases. The germline CDR1 and CDR2 sequences are SGDLS and YYNGEE. The V segment lost 0 bases and the J segment 2 bases; nucleotides outside the gene matches: 2. CDR3 size: 16 residues. The CDR3 sequence is CASSVGLAGPTDTQYF. In nucleotides, the CDR3 is TGTGCCAGCAGCGTAGGACTAGCGGGACCCACAGATACGCAGTATTTT.

This chain connects TRBV9 to TRBJ2-3; maybe TRBD1 (6 bases). The germline V and J ends were trimmed by 3 bases and 2 bases, with 7 bases remaining between them. CDR1 is SGDLS, CDR2 YYNGEE, per germline. CDR3 length equals 13 residues. The DNA for the CDR3 is TGTGCCAGCAGCGGGGGGCCCACAGATACGCAGTATTTT. It encodes CASSGGPTDTQYF.

This clone was detected only a few times. The same CDR3 is also encoded by other DNA sequences in this sample. V and J are TRBV5-1 and TRBJ2-5; D is perhaps TRBD1 (6 bases). Trimming removed 2 bases from V and 5 bases from J, with 13 bases in between. Looked up from germline, CDR1 is SGHRS and CDR2 is YFSETQ. The CDR3 is 14 amino acids. Here the CDR3 DNA reads TGCGCCAGCAGCTTCGGCAGGGGCGGGGAGACCCAGTACTTC. It translates to CASSFGRGGETQYF.

The chain has TRBV7-9 and TRBJ2-4; D might be TRBD2 (5 bases). This CDR3 is built from 14 residues. Trimming removed 4 bases at V and 6 bases at J, with 13 bases between. Germline loops: CDR1 SEHNR, CDR2 FQNEAQ (reference sequence). In DNA form, the CDR3 reads TGTGCCAGCAGCTCCGGACCGGGGAGAAACATTCAGTACTTC. Protein sequence: CASSSGPGRNIQYF. Using reference TRBV7-9 and TRBJ2-4 for the parts outside the CDR3, the full variable domain is DTGVSQNPRHKITKRGQNVTFRCDPISEHNRLYWYRQTLGQGPEFLTYFQNEAQLEKSRLLSDRFSAERPKGSFSTLEIQRTEQGDSAMYLCASSSGPGRNIQYFGAGTRLSVL.

This clone has only a few counts. This chain connects TRBV4-3 to TRBJ2-2; D is unresolved. The germline V and J ends were trimmed by 5 bases and 8 bases, with 12 bases remaining between them. The length of the CDR3 is 13 residues. CDR1 is LGHNA, CDR2 YSLEER, per germline. The CDR3 is CASSFHSRGELFF. Written as DNA, the CDR3 is TGCGCCAGCAGCTTCCACTCGAGGGGGGAGCTGTTTTTT.

The chain couples TRBV9 to TRBJ2-1; TRBD2 agrees at 10 bases. Germline loops: CDR1 SGDLS, CDR2 YYNGEE. J lost 2 bases, V lost 0 bases, and 8 bases had no gene match. CDR3 length: 18 residues. CDR3 loop: CASSVGASGSLAYNEQFF. The CDR3 DNA reads as TGTGCCAGCAGCGTAGGGGCTAGCGGGAGCCTGGCCTACAATGAGCAGTTCTTC.

This clone was detected only a few times. The chain joins TRBV20-1 to TRBJ1-1; possibly TRBD1 for D (5 bases). Per the germline V gene, CDR1 is DFQATT and CDR2 is SNEGSKA (reference sequence). The CDR3 sequence is 11 residues long. V gave up 0 bases and J gave up 11 bases, with 10 bases separating them. CDR3 in DNA: TGCAGTGCTAGAGATCGGGGGGGGGCTTTCTTT. It specifies CSARDRGGAFF.

This clone was recorded a few times. The chain links TRBV19 to TRBJ2-1; 7 bases match TRBD1. V was clipped by 6 bases and J by 4 bases; unmatched bases: 6. CDR3 length equals 14 residues. The V gene's germline CDR1 is LNHDA and CDR2 SQIVND (reference sequence). For the CDR3, the DNA is TGTGCCAGTAGCGACAGGGACCGGTACAATGAGCAGTTCTTC. It specifies CASSDRDRYNEQFF.

This sequence joins TRBV2 and TRBJ2-1, with D unclear. From germline, CDR1 is SNHLY and CDR2 FYNNEI. Trimming stripped 3 bases from V and 7 bases from J, with 4 bases between. CDR3 size: 11 residues. The CDR3 sequence is CASSDSNEQFF. The CDR3 nucleotides are TGTGCCAGCAGTGACAGTAATGAGCAGTTCTTC.

This clone was observed a few times. The chain carries TRBV5-1 and TRBJ2-3, with a tentative D call TRBD1 (6 bases). Per the germline V gene, CDR1 is SGHRS and CDR2 is YFSETQ. V was cut by 0 bases and J by 0 bases, with 11 bases left in between. The CDR3 has 16 residues. The CDR3, as DNA: TGCGCCAGCAGCTTGGGACAGGCCACTAGCACAGATACGCAGTATTTT. Translated: CASSLGQATSTDTQYF.

This clone came up a few times. The V gene is TRBV29-1, the J gene TRBJ2-7, with D tentatively TRBD1 (6 bases). The CDR3 is made up of 13 amino acids. Trimming cost V 6 bases and J 6 bases, with 18 bases left between them. Germline V lookup: CDR1 SQVTM, CDR2 ANQGSEA. The CDR3 region is CSVEGHRSSEQYF. CDR3 coding DNA: TGCAGCGTAGAGGGACACCGGAGCTCCGAGCAGTACTTC.